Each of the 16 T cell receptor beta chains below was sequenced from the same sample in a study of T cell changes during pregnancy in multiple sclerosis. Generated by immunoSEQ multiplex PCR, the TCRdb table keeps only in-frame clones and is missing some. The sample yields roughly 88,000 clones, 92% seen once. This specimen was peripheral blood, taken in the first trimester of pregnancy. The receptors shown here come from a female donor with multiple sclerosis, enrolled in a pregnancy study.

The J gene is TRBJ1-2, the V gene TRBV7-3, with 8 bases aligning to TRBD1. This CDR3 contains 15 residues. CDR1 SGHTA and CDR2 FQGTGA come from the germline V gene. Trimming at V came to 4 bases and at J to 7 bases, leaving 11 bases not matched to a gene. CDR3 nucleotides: TGTGCCAGCAGCTCCGGACAGGGTGGCCTGAGTGGCTACACCTTC. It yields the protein CASSSGQGGLSGYTF.

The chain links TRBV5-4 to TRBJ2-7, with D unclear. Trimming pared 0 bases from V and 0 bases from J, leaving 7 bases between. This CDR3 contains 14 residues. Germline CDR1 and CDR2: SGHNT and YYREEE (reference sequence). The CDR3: CASSLALFSYEQYF. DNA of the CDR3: TGTGCCAGCAGCTTGGCGTTGTTCTCCTACGAGCAGTACTTC.

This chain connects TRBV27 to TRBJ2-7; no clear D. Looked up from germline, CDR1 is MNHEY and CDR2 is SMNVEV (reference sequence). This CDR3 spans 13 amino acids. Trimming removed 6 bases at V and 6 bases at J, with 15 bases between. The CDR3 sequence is CASSMGSYTEQYF. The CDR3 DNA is TGTGCCAGCAGCATGGGCTCCTATACCGAGCAGTACTTC.

The CDR3, as DNA: TGCGCCAGCAGCCCGGGAGGGGGCGTGGGTCTTCCTTATTTT. Its protein is CASSPGGGVGLPYF. The chain carries TRBV5-1 and TRBJ2-3, with D possibly TRBD2 on 8 matching bases. Germline V lookup: CDR1 SGHRS, CDR2 YFSETQ. This CDR3 has 14 residues. With 4 bases removed from V and 15 bases from J, the gap between germline ends came to 24 bases.

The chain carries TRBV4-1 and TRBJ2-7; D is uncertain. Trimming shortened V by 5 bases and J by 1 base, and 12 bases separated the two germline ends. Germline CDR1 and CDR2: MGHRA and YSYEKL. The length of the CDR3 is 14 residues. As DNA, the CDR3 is TGCGCCAGCAGCACCCGGGTCAGTTCCTACGAGCAGTACTTC. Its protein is CASSTRVSSYEQYF.

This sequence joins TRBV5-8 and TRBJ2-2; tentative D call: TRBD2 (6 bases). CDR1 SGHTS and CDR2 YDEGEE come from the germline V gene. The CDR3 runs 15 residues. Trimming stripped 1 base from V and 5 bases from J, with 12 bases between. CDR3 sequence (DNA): TGTGCCAGCAGCTTGTCGACTAGAGGGACCGGGGAGCTGTTTTTT. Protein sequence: CASSLSTRGTGELFF.

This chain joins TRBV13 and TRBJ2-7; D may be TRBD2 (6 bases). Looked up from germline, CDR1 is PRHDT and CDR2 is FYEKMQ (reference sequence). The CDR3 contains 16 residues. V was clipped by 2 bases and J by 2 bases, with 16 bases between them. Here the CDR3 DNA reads TGTGCCAGCAGCTTAATCGGGGGTAGCGGACCCTACGAGCAGTACTTC. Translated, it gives CASSLIGGSGPYEQYF.

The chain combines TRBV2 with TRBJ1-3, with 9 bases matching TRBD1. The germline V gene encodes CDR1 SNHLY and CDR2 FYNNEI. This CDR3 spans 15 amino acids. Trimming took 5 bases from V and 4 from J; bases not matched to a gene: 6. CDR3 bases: TGTGCCAGCAGTCCCGACAGGGGGAAAGGAAACACCATATATTTT. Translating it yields CASSPDRGKGNTIYF.

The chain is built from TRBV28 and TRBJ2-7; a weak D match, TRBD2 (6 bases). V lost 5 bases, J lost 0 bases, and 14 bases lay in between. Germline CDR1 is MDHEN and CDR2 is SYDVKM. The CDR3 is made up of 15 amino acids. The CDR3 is CASSLPGLYSYEQYF. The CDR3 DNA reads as TGTGCCAGCAGTCTCCCGGGACTTTACTCCTACGAGCAGTACTTC.

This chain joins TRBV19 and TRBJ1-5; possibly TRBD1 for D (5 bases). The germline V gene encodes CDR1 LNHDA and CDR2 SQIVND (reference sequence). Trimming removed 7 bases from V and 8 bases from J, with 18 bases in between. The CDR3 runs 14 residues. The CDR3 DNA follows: TGTGCCAGTACCCCTCCCCAGGGATCTGAGCCCCAGCATTTT. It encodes CASTPPQGSEPQHF.

DNA for the CDR3: TGTGCCAGCATGGGCAGGGTTCTTCAGCCCCAGCATTTT. It encodes CASMGRVLQPQHF. The chain uses TRBV6-4 and TRBJ1-5; the D gene is possibly TRBD1 (5 bases). The germline V gene encodes CDR1 MRHNA and CDR2 SNTAGT. The CDR3 has 13 residues. V lost 7 bases and J 6 bases, leaving 13 bases between the germline ends.

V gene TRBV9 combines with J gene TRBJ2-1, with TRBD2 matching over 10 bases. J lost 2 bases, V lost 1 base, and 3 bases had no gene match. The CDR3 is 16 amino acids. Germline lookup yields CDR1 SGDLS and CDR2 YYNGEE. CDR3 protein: CASSVTTSGAYNEQFF. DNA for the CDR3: TGTGCCAGCAGCGTAACCACTAGCGGGGCCTACAATGAGCAGTTCTTC.

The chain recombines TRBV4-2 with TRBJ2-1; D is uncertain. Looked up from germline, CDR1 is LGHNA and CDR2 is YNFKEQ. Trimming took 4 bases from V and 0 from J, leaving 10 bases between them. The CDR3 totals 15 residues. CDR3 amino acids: CASSPALSSYNEQFF. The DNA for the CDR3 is TGTGCCAGCAGCCCCGCCTTGAGCTCCTACAATGAGCAGTTCTTC.

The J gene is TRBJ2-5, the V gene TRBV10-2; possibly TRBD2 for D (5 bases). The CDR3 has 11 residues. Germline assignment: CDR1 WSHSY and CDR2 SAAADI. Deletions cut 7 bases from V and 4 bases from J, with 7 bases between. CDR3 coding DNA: TGCGCCAGCACCGAGGGAGAGACCCAGTACTTC. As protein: CASTEGETQYF.

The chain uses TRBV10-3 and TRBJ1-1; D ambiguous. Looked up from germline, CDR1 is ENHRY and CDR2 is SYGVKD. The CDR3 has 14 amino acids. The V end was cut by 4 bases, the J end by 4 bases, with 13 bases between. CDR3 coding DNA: TGTGCCATCAGTGGCCTCGAGGGTTCCACTGAAGCTTTCTTT. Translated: CAISGLEGSTEAFF.

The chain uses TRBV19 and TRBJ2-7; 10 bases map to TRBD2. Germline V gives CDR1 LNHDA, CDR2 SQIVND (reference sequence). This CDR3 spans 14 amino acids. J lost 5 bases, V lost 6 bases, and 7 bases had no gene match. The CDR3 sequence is CASRLAGGVDEQYF. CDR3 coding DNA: TGTGCCAGTAGGTTAGCGGGAGGTGTGGACGAGCAGTACTTC.